These 15 T cell receptor beta chains share one sample of origin, sequenced in a study of T-cell reconstitution after alpha-beta-depleted transplantation in children. Unique molecular identifiers tagged the TCRbeta library. A single record per CDR3 protein comes from TCRdb applying MiXCR to the PCR reads. The table records hundreds of thousands of distinct CDR3 sequences, about 16% of them present only once. The specimen comprised PBMCs, mostly from graft donor cells, sampled 360 days after TCRalphabeta/CD19-depleted stem cell transplant. The receptors were gathered from a male patient between 2 and 15 years old who had a stem cell transplant for acute lymphoblastic leukemia, so the T cells may come from the graft donor.

The V call is TRBV5-5, the J call TRBJ2-7, with D possibly matching TRBD2 (6 bases). The CDR3 is 14 amino acids. The germline CDR1 and CDR2 sequences are SGHKS and YYEKEE (reference sequence). Trimming removed 6 bases from V and 3 bases from J, with 16 bases in between. In nucleotides, the CDR3 is TGTGCCAGCAAGGTTGGCGGGACGGACTACGAGCAGTACTTC. This encodes CASKVGGTDYEQYF.

This clonotype has a count of ten or more. The chain is built from TRBV10-3 and TRBJ2-1, with D maybe TRBD2 (5 bases). Germline V CDR1 and CDR2: ENHRY, SYGVKD. The length of the CDR3 is 14 residues. V lost 5 bases to trimming and J lost 5 bases, with 13 bases between them. CDR3 region: CAISRRTDNNEQFF. The DNA for the CDR3 is TGTGCCATCAGTCGACGGACTGACAACAATGAGCAGTTCTTC.

This clonotype was counted many times. The chain is built from TRBV4-2 and TRBJ1-2; possible D gene TRBD1, 5 bases. Per the germline V gene, CDR1 is LGHNA and CDR2 is YNFKEQ. Trimming took off 0 bases at V and 5 bases at J, with 13 bases between the two ends. This CDR3 spans 15 amino acids. The CDR3 DNA reads TGTGCCAGCAGCCAAGAGCCCTGGCAGGGTTATGGCTACACCTTC. Amino acid sequence: CASSQEPWQGYGYTF.

This clonotype was seen more than once but under ten times. This CDR3 reads CASSPIVKPWELFF. CDR3 nucleotide sequence: TGTGCCAGCTCACCAATCGTGAAGCCATGGGAGCTGTTTTTT. The chain employs TRBV18 and TRBJ2-2; D not certain. CDR3 size: 14 residues. Germline V lookup: CDR1 KGHSH, CDR2 LQKENI. Trimming took off 2 bases at V and 9 bases at J, with 13 bases between the two ends.

This clonotype has only a few counts. Given a much more abundant clone one base away, this may be a read error. The rearrangement joins TRBV4-3 to TRBJ2-1; D unclear. This CDR3 comprises 15 residues. The germline V gene has CDR1 LGHNA and CDR2 YSLEER. DNA for the CDR3: TGCGCCAGCAGCCTTCTAGTACAGTTGCACAATGAGCAGATCTTC. This sequence encodes CASSLLVQLHNEQIF.

CDR3 region: CASSPGTSRSRDEQFF. CDR3 coding DNA: TGTGCCAGCAGCCCGGGGACTAGCAGGAGTCGGGATGAGCAGTTCTTC. The J gene is TRBJ2-1, the V gene TRBV7-9; 9 positions agree with TRBD2. Germline lookup yields CDR1 SEHNR and CDR2 FQNEAQ (reference sequence). V trimming: 5 bases; J trimming: 8 bases; junction bases outside the gene matches: 13. The CDR3 covers 16 residues.

This clonotype was observed many times. V gene TRBV15 combines with J gene TRBJ1-1; D is ambiguous. Germline loops: CDR1 LNHNV, CDR2 YYDKDF (reference sequence). The CDR3 is 16 amino acids. V shed 2 bases and J shed 1 base, with 14 bases lying between them. The CDR3 sequence is CATSRPPGTGNTEAFF. DNA for the CDR3: TGTGCCACCAGCAGACCCCCTGGAACCGGGAACACTGAAGCTTTCTTT.

The CDR3 nucleotides are TGTGCCAGCAGAAAAGACGGGACGCAGGCTGAAGCTTTCTTT. It yields the protein CASRKDGTQAEAFF. V usage is TRBV7-9 and J usage is TRBJ1-1, with D tentatively TRBD1 (5 bases). Germline V lookup: CDR1 SEHNR, CDR2 FQNEAQ (reference sequence). The CDR3 sequence is 14 residues long. With 6 bases removed from V and 6 bases from J, the gap between germline ends came to 17 bases. Together with reference TRBV7-9 and TRBJ1-1, the CDR3 gives the full variable domain: DTGVSQNPRHKITKRGQNVTFRCDPISEHNRLYWYRQTLGQGPEFLTYFQNEAQLEKSRLLSDRFSAERPKGSFSTLEIQRTEQGDSAMYLCASRKDGTQAEAFFGQGTRLTVV.

This clonotype has only one observation. The chain employs TRBV20-1 and TRBJ2-3; no firm D call. The CDR3 is 13 amino acids. Germline lookup yields CDR1 DFQATT and CDR2 SNEGSKA (reference sequence). V was cut by 0 bases and J by 2 bases, with 6 bases left in between. The CDR3 region is CSAREGFTDTQYF. CDR3 nucleotide sequence: TGCAGTGCTAGAGAGGGCTTCACAGATACGCAGTATTTT.

This clonotype was detected ten times or more. The chain links TRBV4-2 to TRBJ2-1; D is possibly TRBD1 (6 bases). Germline V CDR1 and CDR2: LGHNA, YNFKEQ. The length of the CDR3 is 14 residues. V lost 1 base to trimming and J lost 5 bases, with 9 bases between them. The CDR3 nucleotides read TGTGCCAGCAGCCAAGGGGACACCCACAATGAGCAGTTCTTC. Its protein is CASSQGDTHNEQFF.

V and J are TRBV28 and TRBJ2-7, with a weak D call TRBD2 (5 bases). Germline-derived CDR1 and CDR2 are MDHEN and SYDVKM. Trimming shortened V by 7 bases and J by 4 bases, and 14 bases separated the two germline ends. The CDR3 is 13 residues long. The CDR3 nucleotides are TGTGCCAGCACAGCGGAAGTTCCTTACGAGCAGTACTTC. Amino acid sequence: CASTAEVPYEQYF.

J is TRBJ2-7 and V is TRBV12-3 or TRBV12-4; 13 bases match TRBD2. The CDR3 contains 15 residues. V shed 6 bases and J 9 bases; nucleotides not matched to a gene: 11. CDR3 nucleotides: TGTGCCAGCAGCCGGACTAGCGGGAGAGGAATTGGGCAGTACTTC. As protein: CASSRTSGRGIGQYF.

There are many counts of this clonotype. The chain employs TRBV15 and TRBJ2-3; 8 positions match TRBD2. The CDR3 is 16 amino acids. Germline lookup yields CDR1 LNHNV and CDR2 YYDKDF (reference sequence). After removal of 0 bases from V and 7 bases from J, the junction contained 9 bases not matched to a gene. CDR3: CATSRDHREGRHTQYF. In nucleotides, the CDR3 is TGTGCCACCAGCAGAGATCACCGGGAGGGCCGTCATACGCAGTATTTT.

Points on this clonotype: Its ends do not fully match the called genes, so a read error is possible. The CDR3, as DNA: TGTGGCAGCAGCTTAGCGGGAGGGGTCAACGAGCAGTACTTC. Translated, it gives CGSSLAGGVNEQYF. V and J are TRBV7-6 and TRBJ2-7, with TRBD2 identical over 11 bases. Germline V gives CDR1 SGHVS, CDR2 FNYEAQ. The CDR3 runs to 14 residues.

This clonotype was observed at least ten times. The V call is TRBV6-5, the J call TRBJ2-7; 7 nucleotides line up with TRBD2. This CDR3 is built from 13 residues. Unmatched junction bases numbered 1, after V lost 3 bases and J lost 2 bases. Germline loops: CDR1 MNHEY, CDR2 SVGAGI. The CDR3 DNA sequence: TGTGCCAGCAGTTATAGCGGGCCCTACGAGCAGTACTTC. Its translation is CASSYSGPYEQYF.